This TCR beta chain is from a study of T-cell memory formation after mild COVID-19. Study results and caveats: Clones contracting day 15 to 85 were balanced CD4/CD8; later expanders leaned CD4+.

Via MiXCR, TCRdb re-called the 5' RACE reads, giving one row per CDR3 protein. This table has about 170,000 distinct CDR3 sequences, 10% to 15% appearing once. There are many counts of this clonotype. No antigen is known for it. The origin of this receptor is a man aged 18 to 29 who had mild COVID-19 (a few samples of this study predate the infection). Cell type and time point are not known. The specimen was PBMCs or a T cell subset sorted from them (not recorded which).

This CDR3 is CAWRSSYSTDTQYF. The CDR3 nucleotides read TGTGCCTGGAGGTCCAGCTATAGCACAGATACGCAGTATTTT. The chain couples TRBV30 to TRBJ2-3; D not certain. Germline assignment: CDR1 GTSNPN and CDR2 SVGIG (reference sequence). V lost 3 bases and J lost 0, with 10 bases in between. The CDR3 extends over 14 amino acids.